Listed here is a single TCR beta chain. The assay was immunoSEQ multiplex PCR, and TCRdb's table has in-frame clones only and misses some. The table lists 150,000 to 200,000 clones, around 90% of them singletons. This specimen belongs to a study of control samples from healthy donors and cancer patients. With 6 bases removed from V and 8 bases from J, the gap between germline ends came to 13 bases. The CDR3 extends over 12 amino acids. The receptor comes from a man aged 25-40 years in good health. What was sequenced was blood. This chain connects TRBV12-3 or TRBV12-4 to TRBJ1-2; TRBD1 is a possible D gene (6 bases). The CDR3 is CASSHTGLGYTF. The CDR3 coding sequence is TGTGCCAGCAGCCATACAGGGTTGGGCTACACCTTC.